The 9 T cell receptor beta chains given below trace back to one sample, sequenced in a study of technical replicates of blood from a few donors. The repertoire was sequenced with immunoSEQ multiplex PCR; TCRdb's copy has only in-frame clones and lacks some. This sample has fewer than 80,000 clones, with 65% to 90% found just once. The sample consisted of PBMCs. Receptors originate from a human donor in good health. Some clones in this sample may be carry-over from other donors' samples.

The chain uses TRBV25-1 and TRBJ1-2, with 9 bases identical to TRBD1. The CDR3 is 12 amino acids. The V and J ends lost 6 bases and 7 bases, in that order; junction bases with no gene match: 3. Germline lookup yields CDR1 MGHDK and CDR2 SYGVNS. The CDR3 protein is CASRGQGPGYTF. Here the CDR3 DNA reads TGTGCCAGCAGGGGACAGGGACCTGGCTACACCTTC.

This chain connects TRBV11-2 to TRBJ1-2, with 8 bases fitting TRBD1. With V trimmed by 1 base and J by 2 bases, 3 bases remained unmatched. The CDR3 consists of 15 residues. Germline V lookup: CDR1 SGHAT, CDR2 FQNNGV. CDR3: CASSLARDRNYGYTF. CDR3 bases: TGTGCCAGCAGCTTAGCCCGGGACAGGAACTATGGCTACACCTTC.

The chain is built from TRBV7-9 and TRBJ2-1, with 10 bases identical to TRBD2. Germline-derived CDR1 and CDR2 are SEHNR and FQNEAQ (reference sequence). The V gene end was trimmed by 5 bases and the J gene end by 8 bases; junction bases not matched to a gene: 12. This CDR3 is built from 16 residues. The CDR3 DNA reads TGTGCCAGCAGCCCCCAGGCGGCTAGCGGGAGCGATGAGCAGTTCTTC. Translating gives CASSPQAASGSDEQFF.

This clone has a handful of counts. The rearrangement links TRBV10-3 to TRBJ1-3; the D gene is possibly TRBD1 (5 bases). Trimming pared 6 bases from V and 0 bases from J, leaving 9 bases between. Germline loops: CDR1 ENHRY, CDR2 SYGVKD. The CDR3 length is 14 residues. The CDR3 reads CAIRTDASGNTIYF. The CDR3 region has the DNA TGTGCCATCAGGACAGATGCCTCTGGAAACACCATATATTTT.

The chain has TRBV6-1 and TRBJ1-4, with 12 bases fitting TRBD1. CDR1 MNHNS and CDR2 SASEGT come from the germline V gene. The CDR3 extends over 18 amino acids. Trimming took 4 bases from V and 2 from J; bases not matched to a gene: 8. CDR3 sequence reads: CASSALPGQGATNEKLFF. For the CDR3, the DNA is TGTGCCAGCAGTGCCTTGCCGGGACAGGGGGCGACTAATGAAAAACTGTTTTTT.

The chain is built from TRBV5-5 and TRBJ1-1, with 7 nucleotides matching TRBD1. The CDR3 loop spans 15 amino acids. Germline loops: CDR1 SGHKS, CDR2 YYEKEE (reference sequence). V lost 6 bases to trimming and J lost 6 bases; unmatched junction nucleotides: 14. DNA for the CDR3: TGTGCCAGCACCCACCAAATAGACAGGGAATCTGAAGCTTTCTTT. Translation gives CASTHQIDRESEAFF.

V gene TRBV29-1 combines with J gene TRBJ2-3; TRBD1 matches 7 bases. Germline CDR1 is SQVTM and CDR2 is ANQGSEA. With 3 bases clipped from V and 3 bases from J, the junction kept 6 bases outside the gene matches. This CDR3 has 14 residues. The CDR3, as DNA: TGCAGCGTTGATCGCGACAGGGCAACAGATACGCAGTATTTT. Protein product: CSVDRDRATDTQYF.

The rearrangement links TRBV19 to TRBJ2-2, with 7 bases lining up with TRBD1. Germline CDR1 is LNHDA and CDR2 is SQIVND (reference sequence). This CDR3 is 18 amino acids long. V lost 2 bases to trimming and J lost 5 bases; unmatched junction nucleotides: 14. The CDR3 DNA reads TGTGCCAGTAGTATAACCTCCGGGACAGTACTCCGGACCGGGGAGCTGTTTTTT. It specifies CASSITSGTVLRTGELFF.

The chain uses TRBV20-1 and TRBJ2-5; no definite D call. The CDR3 contains 11 residues. The germline V gene has CDR1 DFQATT and CDR2 SNEGSKA (reference sequence). Trimming pared 3 bases from V and 5 bases from J, leaving 7 bases between. CDR3 in amino acids: CSASPRETQYF. As DNA, the CDR3 is TGCAGTGCTAGTCCCCGGGAGACCCAGTACTTC.